What follows describes a single T cell receptor (beta chain). The data originate from a study of blood T cell repertoires in COVID-19. Study context: T cells, B-cell-depleted T cells, or PBMCs supplied cDNA or gDNA.

V lost 0 bases to trimming and J lost 5 bases; unmatched junction nucleotides: 8. The CDR3 has 16 amino acids. Under the authors' procedure: Counts of nucleated cells, estimated from reference gene primer amplification, were obtained. Repertoires were generated with immunoSEQ multiplex PCR, while TCRdb's copy carries only in-frame clones and drops some. V, J and clone size derive from that table, while D and trimming were established from the DNA sequence. The table lists 160,000 or so clones, 70% to 90% of them singletons, with approximately 3% in the top ten. This receptor was identified in a man aged 55 to 70 with acute or convalescent COVID-19. The V call is TRBV23-1, the J call TRBJ2-7; 9 positions match TRBD1. TRBV23-1 is known as an ORF, though its function is uncertain. The sequenced material came from peripheral blood. In DNA form, the CDR3 reads TGCGCCAGCAGTCAATCATGTCGGACAGGGGCACACGAGCAGTACTTC. This gives the protein CASSQSCRTGAHEQYF.